This T cell receptor beta chain was documented in a study of blood T cell repertoires in COVID-19. In the original analysis: Scientists estimated how many nucleated cells there were by amplifying reference gene primers. Profiled with immunoSEQ multiplex PCR; TCRdb holds only in-frame clones, not every one. V, J and clone size reflect that table, while D and trimming were determined from the DNA. The repertoire holds around 130,000 clones, 85% to 90% seen once, with 2% to 2.5% in the top ten. The receptor comes from a man aged 70-80 years with active COVID-19. The sample taken for sequencing was peripheral blood.

The CDR3 protein is CASSLEGTGVADTQYF. The CDR3 nucleotides read TGCGCCAGCAGCTTGGAAGGGACAGGGGTTGCAGATACGCAGTATTTT. V usage is TRBV5-1 and J usage is TRBJ2-3; 10 bases line up with TRBD1. The junction had 5 bases not matched to a gene; V was cut back by 0 bases and J by 4 bases. There are 16 residues in the CDR3. Germline V lookup: CDR1 SGHRS, CDR2 YFSETQ.